One and the same sample provided the 22 T cell receptor beta chains below, sequenced in a study of T cell responses to AZD1222 COVID-19 vaccine. The table came from immunoSEQ multiplex PCR; TCRdb's copy has only in-frame clones and leaves some out. The table includes 130,000 or so clones, roughly nine tenths detected once. Source: peripheral blood, taken on day 0 of AZD1222 vaccination. Source of these receptors: an adult in good health.

The DNA of the CDR3 is TGCGCCAGCAGCCCGACAGGGGCTCAGCCCCAGCATTTT. Translated: CASSPTGAQPQHF. The V call is TRBV4-3, the J call TRBJ1-5, with 8 nucleotides matching TRBD1. The CDR3 has 13 residues. V was clipped by 4 bases and J by 6 bases; unmatched bases: 2. From germline, CDR1 is LGHNA and CDR2 YSLEER.

The chain couples TRBV5-5 to TRBJ1-1; 7 bases match TRBD1. J lost 0 bases, V lost 1 base, and 3 bases had no gene match. The CDR3 extends over 15 amino acids. The germline gives CDR1 SGHKS, CDR2 YYEKEE (reference sequence). The CDR3 loop reads CASSLRDSMNTEAFF. CDR3 bases: TGTGCCAGCAGCTTGCGGGACAGCATGAACACTGAAGCTTTCTTT.

The chain couples TRBV14 to TRBJ1-6; D is ambiguous. Germline CDR1 SGHDN, CDR2 FVKESK. Deletions cut 3 bases from V and 2 bases from J, with 5 bases between. The CDR3 contains 14 residues. CDR3 protein: CASSHAAYNSPLHF. DNA for the CDR3: TGTGCCAGCAGCCACGCAGCCTATAATTCACCCCTCCACTTT.

The chain combines TRBV4-3 with TRBJ2-3, with 8 bases lining up with TRBD2. The CDR3 extends over 15 amino acids. The trim removed 6 bases at V and 2 bases at J, leaving 7 bases unmatched. The germline gives CDR1 LGHNA, CDR2 YSLEER. CDR3 residues: CASRLSGVDTDTQYF. DNA for the CDR3: TGCGCCAGCAGACTTAGCGGGGTGGACACAGATACGCAGTATTTT.

The rearrangement uses TRBV25-1 and TRBJ1-4; no reliable D call. Trimming removed 7 bases at V and 0 bases at J, with 6 bases between. This CDR3 comprises 13 residues. Germline V gives CDR1 MGHDK, CDR2 SYGVNS. CDR3 amino acids: CASKISTNEKLFF. In nucleotides, the CDR3 is TGTGCCAGCAAAATTTCAACTAATGAAAAACTGTTTTTT.

The chain uses TRBV27 and TRBJ2-7; D is uncertain. The length of the CDR3 is 12 residues. Trimming pared 3 bases from V and 6 bases from J, leaving 9 bases between. From germline, CDR1 is MNHEY and CDR2 SMNVEV (reference sequence). CDR3 protein: CASSFPPGEQYF. The CDR3 bases are TGTGCCAGCAGTTTTCCCCCGGGCGAGCAGTACTTC.

The rearrangement links TRBV4-1 to TRBJ1-2, with 9 bases identical to TRBD1. V gave up 4 bases and J gave up 7 bases; unmatched junction bases: 7. The CDR3 has 14 amino acids. CDR1 is MGHRA, CDR2 YSYEKL, per germline. The CDR3 reads CASSLGTGIAGYTF. The CDR3 DNA follows: TGCGCCAGCAGCCTAGGGACAGGGATTGCTGGCTACACCTTC.

The chain is built from TRBV7-2 and TRBJ2-5, with 14 bases fitting TRBD2. Losses at the gene ends were 1 base for V and 4 bases for J; bases not matched to a gene: 5. In germline, CDR1 is SGHTA, CDR2 FQGNSA. The CDR3 consists of 17 residues. In DNA, the CDR3 is TGTGCCAGCAGCTTAGGACTAGCGGGGGGGCCAGGAGAGACCCAGTACTTC. Amino acid sequence: CASSLGLAGGPGETQYF.

The CDR3 spells CASSSQGASSGNTIYF. As DNA, the CDR3 is TGTGCCAGCAGCTCACAGGGGGCATCATCTGGAAACACCATATATTTT. This chain connects TRBV7-8 to TRBJ1-3, with 9 nucleotides matching TRBD1. The CDR3 is made up of 16 amino acids. Germline trimming cut 4 bases from V and 1 base from J; bases unmatched to any gene: 5. Germline assignment: CDR1 SGHVS and CDR2 FQNEAQ. Variable domain in full (rest from reference TRBV7-8 and TRBJ1-3): GAGVSQSPRYKVAKRGQDVALRCDPISGHVSLFWYQQALGQGPEFLTYFQNEAQLDKSGLPSDRFFAERPEGSVSTLKIQRTQQEDSAVYLCASSSQGASSGNTIYFGEGSWLTVV.

This rearrangement joins TRBV5-1 to TRBJ2-7; TRBD2 is a possible D gene (5 bases). The germline V gene has CDR1 SGHRS and CDR2 YFSETQ. Trimming took off 1 base at V and 7 bases at J, with 18 bases between the two ends. The CDR3 sequence is 15 residues long. CDR3 residues: CASSLTGTGTGEQYF. The CDR3 DNA sequence: TGCGCCAGCAGCTTGACCGGCACCGGAACGGGGGAGCAGTACTTC.

The sample holds one count of this clone. The chain recombines TRBV18 with TRBJ2-7, with D perhaps TRBD1 (6 bases). CDR1 and CDR2 from the germline V gene are KGHSH and LQKENI. The CDR3 runs 12 residues. The V end lost 1 base, the J end lost 7 bases, and 8 bases lay between the germline ends. CDR3 nucleotide sequence: TGTGCCAGCTCACCACAGGACAGTGAGCAGTACTTC. This codes for CASSPQDSEQYF. Full variable domain (outside the CDR3, taken from reference TRBV18 and TRBJ2-7): NAGVMQNPRHLVRRRGQEARLRCSPMKGHSHVYWYRQLPEEGLKFMVYLQKENIIDESGMPKERFSAEFPKEGPSILRIQQVVRGDSAAYFCASSPQDSEQYFGPGTRLTVT.

The V and J genes are TRBV10-3 and TRBJ1-2, with TRBD1 as a possible D gene (5 bases). This CDR3 contains 15 residues. The V end lost 3 bases, the J end lost 7 bases, and 18 bases lay between the germline ends. CDR1 is ENHRY and CDR2 is SYGVKD in the germline V gene. The CDR3 coding sequence is TGTGCCATCAGTGATCCCCGGGGACGGGGCTCTGGCTACACCTTC. It yields the protein CAISDPRGRGSGYTF.

This chain joins TRBV11-1 and TRBJ2-7, with D perhaps TRBD1 (5 bases). Germline V gives CDR1 SGHAT, CDR2 FQDESV (reference sequence). The CDR3 covers 14 residues. With 0 bases removed from V and 5 bases from J, the gap between germline ends came to 11 bases. CDR3 protein: CASSLAGRSHEQYF. Written as DNA, the CDR3 is TGTGCCAGCAGCTTAGCGGGGCGGTCCCACGAGCAGTACTTC.

CDR3 coding DNA: TGTGCCAGCAGTCGAGCGAGTACAGGGGGTGGTTATTCACCCCTCCACTTT. Its translation: CASSRASTGGGYSPLHF. This chain joins TRBV28 and TRBJ1-6; the match to TRBD1 covers 8 bases. Germline-derived CDR1 and CDR2 are MDHEN and SYDVKM. CDR3 length: 17 amino acids. V was pared by 5 bases and J by 8 bases, with 14 bases of the junction left unmatched.

The chain uses TRBV5-4 and TRBJ2-3, with D tentatively TRBD2 (6 bases). Germline V gene sequence: CDR1 SGHNT, CDR2 YYREEE (reference sequence). This CDR3 region has 15 residues. V lost 5 bases and J 1 base, leaving 14 bases between the germline ends. The CDR3 nucleotides read TGTGCCAGCAGTCGCAGAGTAGCGGGCACAGATACGCAGTATTTT. Residues: CASSRRVAGTDTQYF.

V usage is TRBV6-2 or TRBV6-3 and J usage is TRBJ1-2; 7 positions match TRBD1. The CDR3 extends over 17 amino acids. Germline V gives CDR1 MNHEY, CDR2 SVGEGT. J was trimmed by 6 bases and V by 2 bases; bases with no gene match: 15. CDR3 in amino acids: CASSYTRTGSLRDGYTF. The CDR3 DNA reads TGTGCCAGCAGTTACACTCGGACAGGTTCTTTGAGAGATGGCTACACCTTC.

The rearrangement links TRBV18 to TRBJ1-6; no clear D gene. CDR1 is KGHSH and CDR2 is LQKENI in the germline V gene. The CDR3 has 13 residues. The V end was cut by 1 base, the J end by 9 bases, with 7 bases between. CDR3 in amino acids: CASSPQGGSPLHF. CDR3 in DNA: TGTGCCAGCTCACCACAGGGAGGTTCACCCCTCCACTTT.

The chain uses TRBV4-1 and TRBJ2-3; D might be TRBD1 or TRBD2, each matching 6 bases. V shed 2 bases and J shed 5 bases, with 14 bases lying between them. The CDR3 spans 15 residues. The germline V gene encodes CDR1 MGHRA and CDR2 YSYEKL. DNA of the CDR3: TGCGCCAGCAGCCAACGCCTGGGGGGCGTAGATACGCAGTATTTT. Encoded protein: CASSQRLGGVDTQYF.

The genes are TRBV5-4 and TRBJ2-2; D is unclear. CDR1 SGHNT and CDR2 YYREEE come from the germline V gene (reference sequence). The ends were cut back, 3 bases at V and 4 bases at J, with 16 bases in the middle. The CDR3 has 16 residues. The DNA of the CDR3 is TGTGCCAGCAGCTCCTCACTTAGAATGTCCACCGGGGAGCTGTTTTTT. It specifies CASSSSLRMSTGELFF.

This clone was picked up a small number of times. The CDR3 loop is CASSVASSTDTQYF. In DNA, the CDR3 is TGTGCCAGCAGCGTGGCGTCTAGCACAGATACGCAGTATTTT. This rearrangement joins TRBV7-2 to TRBJ2-3; D is uncertain. V was pared by 5 bases and J by 0 bases, with 9 bases between. This CDR3 contains 14 residues. CDR1 is SGHTA, CDR2 FQGNSA, per germline.

This clone came up once. The chain uses TRBV6-2 or TRBV6-3 and TRBJ2-1; D call uncertain. V was shortened by 2 bases and J by 6 bases, with 5 bases between the two germline ends. Germline V gene data show CDR1 as MNHEY and CDR2 as SVGEGT. This CDR3 has 12 residues. This chain's CDR3 is CASSYLSNEQFF. DNA for the CDR3: TGTGCCAGCAGTTACCTCAGCAATGAGCAGTTCTTC.

J is TRBJ2-7 and V is TRBV14, with TRBD2 as a possible D gene (7 bases). V lost 3 bases, J lost 2 bases, and 17 bases lay in between. CDR3 length equals 16 residues. The germline V gene encodes CDR1 SGHDN and CDR2 FVKESK. The CDR3 here is CASSQIGGQQAYEQYF. The DNA for the CDR3 is TGTGCCAGCAGCCAGATCGGGGGGCAACAAGCCTACGAGCAGTACTTC.